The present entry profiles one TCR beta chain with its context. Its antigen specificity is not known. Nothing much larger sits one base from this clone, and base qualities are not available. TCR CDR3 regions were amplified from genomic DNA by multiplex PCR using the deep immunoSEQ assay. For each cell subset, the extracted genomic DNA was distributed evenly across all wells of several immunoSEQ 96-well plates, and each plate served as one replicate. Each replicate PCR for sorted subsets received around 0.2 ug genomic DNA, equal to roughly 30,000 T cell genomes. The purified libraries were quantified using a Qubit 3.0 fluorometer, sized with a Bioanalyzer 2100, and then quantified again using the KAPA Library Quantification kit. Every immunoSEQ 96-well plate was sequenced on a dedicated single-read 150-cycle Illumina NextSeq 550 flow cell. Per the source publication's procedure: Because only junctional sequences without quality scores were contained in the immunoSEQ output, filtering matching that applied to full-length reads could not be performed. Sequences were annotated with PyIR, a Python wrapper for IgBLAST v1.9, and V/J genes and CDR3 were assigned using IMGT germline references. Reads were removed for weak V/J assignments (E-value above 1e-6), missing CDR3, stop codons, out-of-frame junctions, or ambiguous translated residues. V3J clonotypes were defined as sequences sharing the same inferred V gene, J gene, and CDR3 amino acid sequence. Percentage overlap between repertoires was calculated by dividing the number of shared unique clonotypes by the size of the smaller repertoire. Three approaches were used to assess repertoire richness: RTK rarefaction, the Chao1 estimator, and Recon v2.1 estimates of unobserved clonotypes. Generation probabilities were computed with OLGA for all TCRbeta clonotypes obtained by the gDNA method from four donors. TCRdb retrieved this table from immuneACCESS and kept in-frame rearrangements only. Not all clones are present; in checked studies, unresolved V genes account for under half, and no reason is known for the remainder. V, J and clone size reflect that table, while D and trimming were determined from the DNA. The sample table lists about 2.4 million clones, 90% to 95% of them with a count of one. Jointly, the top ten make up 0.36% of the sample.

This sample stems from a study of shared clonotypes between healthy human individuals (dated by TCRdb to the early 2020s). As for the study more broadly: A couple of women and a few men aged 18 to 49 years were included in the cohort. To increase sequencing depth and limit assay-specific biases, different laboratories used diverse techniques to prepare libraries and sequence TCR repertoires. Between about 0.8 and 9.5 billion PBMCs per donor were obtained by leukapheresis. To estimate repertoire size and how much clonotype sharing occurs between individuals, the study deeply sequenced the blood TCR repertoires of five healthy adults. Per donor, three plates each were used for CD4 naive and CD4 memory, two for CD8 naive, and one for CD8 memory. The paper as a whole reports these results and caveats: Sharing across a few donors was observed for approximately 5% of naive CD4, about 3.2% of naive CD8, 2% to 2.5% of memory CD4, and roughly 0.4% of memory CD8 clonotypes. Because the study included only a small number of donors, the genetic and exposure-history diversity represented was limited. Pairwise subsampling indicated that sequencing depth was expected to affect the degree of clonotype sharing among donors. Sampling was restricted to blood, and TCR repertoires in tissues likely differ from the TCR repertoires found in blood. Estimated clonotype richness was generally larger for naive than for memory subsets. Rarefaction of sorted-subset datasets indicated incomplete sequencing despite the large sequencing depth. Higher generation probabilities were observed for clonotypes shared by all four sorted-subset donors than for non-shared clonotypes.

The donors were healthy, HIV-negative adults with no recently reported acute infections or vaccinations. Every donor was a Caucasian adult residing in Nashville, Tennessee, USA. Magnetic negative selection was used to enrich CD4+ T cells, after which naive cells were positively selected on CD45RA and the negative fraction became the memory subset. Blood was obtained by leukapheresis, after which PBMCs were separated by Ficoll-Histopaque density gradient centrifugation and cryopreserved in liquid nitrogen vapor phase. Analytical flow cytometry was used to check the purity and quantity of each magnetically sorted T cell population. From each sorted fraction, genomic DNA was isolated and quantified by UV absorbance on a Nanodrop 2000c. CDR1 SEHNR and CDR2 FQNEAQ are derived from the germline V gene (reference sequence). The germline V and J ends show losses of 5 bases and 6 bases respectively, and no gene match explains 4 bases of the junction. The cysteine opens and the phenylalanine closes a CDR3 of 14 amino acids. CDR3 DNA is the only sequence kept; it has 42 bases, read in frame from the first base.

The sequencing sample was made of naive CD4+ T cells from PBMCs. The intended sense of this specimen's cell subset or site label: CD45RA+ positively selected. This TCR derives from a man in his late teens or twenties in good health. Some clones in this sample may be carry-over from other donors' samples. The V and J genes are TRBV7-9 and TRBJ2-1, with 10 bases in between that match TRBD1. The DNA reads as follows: TGTGCCAGCAGCCACCGGGACAGGGGCAATGAGCAGTTCTTC. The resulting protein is CASSHRDRGNEQFF.